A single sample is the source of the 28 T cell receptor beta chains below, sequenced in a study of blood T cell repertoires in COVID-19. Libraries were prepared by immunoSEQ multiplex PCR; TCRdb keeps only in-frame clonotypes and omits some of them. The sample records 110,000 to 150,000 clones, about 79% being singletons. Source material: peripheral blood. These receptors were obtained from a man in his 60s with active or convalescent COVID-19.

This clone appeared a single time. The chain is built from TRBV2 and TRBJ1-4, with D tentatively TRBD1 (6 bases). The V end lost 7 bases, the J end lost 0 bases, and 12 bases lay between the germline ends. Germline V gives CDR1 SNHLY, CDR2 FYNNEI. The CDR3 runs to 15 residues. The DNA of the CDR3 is TGTGCCAGCAAGCCCGGACAGTCAACTAATGAAAAACTGTTTTTT. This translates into CASKPGQSTNEKLFF.

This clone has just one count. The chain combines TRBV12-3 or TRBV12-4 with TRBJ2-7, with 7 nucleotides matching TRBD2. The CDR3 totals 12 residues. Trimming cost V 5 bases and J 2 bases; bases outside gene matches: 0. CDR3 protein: CASSSGAYEQYF. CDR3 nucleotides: TGTGCCAGCAGTAGCGGGGCCTACGAGCAGTACTTC.

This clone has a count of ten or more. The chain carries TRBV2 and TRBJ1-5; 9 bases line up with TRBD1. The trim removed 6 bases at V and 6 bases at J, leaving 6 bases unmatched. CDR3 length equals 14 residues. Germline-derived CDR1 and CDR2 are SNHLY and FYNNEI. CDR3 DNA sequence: TGTGCCAGCAGACAGGGGGCACGTGGTCAGCCCCAGCATTTT. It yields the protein CASRQGARGQPQHF.

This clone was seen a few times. CDR3 protein: CATSEPQGAKETQYF. CDR3 nucleotides: TGTGCCACCAGTGAGCCCCAGGGGGCTAAAGAGACCCAGTACTTC. V is TRBV24-1 and J is TRBJ2-5; 8 bases align to TRBD1. Germline trimming cut 4 bases from V and 3 bases from J; bases unmatched to any gene: 6. The CDR3 extends over 15 amino acids. CDR1 is KGHDR, CDR2 SFDVKD, per germline.

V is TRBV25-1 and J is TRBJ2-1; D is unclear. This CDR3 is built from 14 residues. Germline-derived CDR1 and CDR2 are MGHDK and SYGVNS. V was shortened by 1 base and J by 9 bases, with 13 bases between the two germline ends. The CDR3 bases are TGTGCCAGCAGTGAATCGATCAGTAGCTCTGAGCAGTTCTTC. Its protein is CASSESISSSEQFF.

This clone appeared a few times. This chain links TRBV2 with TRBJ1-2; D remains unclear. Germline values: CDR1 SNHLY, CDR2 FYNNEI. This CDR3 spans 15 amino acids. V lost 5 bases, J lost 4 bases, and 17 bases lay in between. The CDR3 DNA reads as TGTGCCAGCAGTCCCACCGAGGGCCTTTTCTATGGCTACACCTTC. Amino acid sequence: CASSPTEGLFYGYTF.

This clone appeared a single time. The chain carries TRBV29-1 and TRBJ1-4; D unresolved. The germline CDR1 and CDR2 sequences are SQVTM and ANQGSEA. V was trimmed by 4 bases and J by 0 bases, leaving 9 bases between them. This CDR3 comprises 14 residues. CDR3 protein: CSVGGSTTNEKLFF. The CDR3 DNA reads TGCAGCGTTGGAGGTAGTACAACTAATGAAAAACTGTTTTTT.

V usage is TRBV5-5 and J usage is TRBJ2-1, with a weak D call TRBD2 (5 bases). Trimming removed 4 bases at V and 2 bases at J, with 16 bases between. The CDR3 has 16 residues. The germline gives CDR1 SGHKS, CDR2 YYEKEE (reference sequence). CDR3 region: CASSDKTSTPYNEQFF. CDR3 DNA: TGTGCCAGCAGCGATAAAACTAGTACCCCCTACAATGAGCAGTTCTTC.

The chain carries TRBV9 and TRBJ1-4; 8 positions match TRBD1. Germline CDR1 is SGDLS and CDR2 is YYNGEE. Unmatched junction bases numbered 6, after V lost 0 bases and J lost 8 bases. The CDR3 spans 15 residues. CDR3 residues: CASSVEGTGFEKLFF. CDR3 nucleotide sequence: TGTGCCAGCAGCGTAGAGGGGACAGGATTCGAAAAACTGTTTTTT. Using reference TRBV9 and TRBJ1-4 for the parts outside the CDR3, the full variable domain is DSGVTQTPKHLITATGQRVTLRCSPRSGDLSVYWYQQSLDQGLQFLIQYYNGEERAKGNILERFSAQQFPDLHSELNLSSLELGDSALYFCASSVEGTGFEKLFFGSGTQLSVL.

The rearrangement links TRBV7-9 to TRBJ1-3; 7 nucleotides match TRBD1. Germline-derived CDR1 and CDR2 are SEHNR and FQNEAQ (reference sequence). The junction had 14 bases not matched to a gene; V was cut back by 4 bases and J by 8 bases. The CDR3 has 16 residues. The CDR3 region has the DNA TGTGCCAGCAGCTCCGGGAGACAGGGACCCTCGGACACCATATATTTT. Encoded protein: CASSSGRQGPSDTIYF.

The CDR3 spells CASSQDQTGNTIYF. In DNA form, the CDR3 reads TGTGCCAGCAGCCAAGATCAGACTGGAAACACCATATATTTT. The chain couples TRBV3-1 (or the pseudogene TRBV3-2) to TRBJ1-3; D unclear. Trimming removed 0 bases from V and 2 bases from J, with 5 bases in between. In germline, CDR1 is LGHDT, CDR2 YNNKEL (reference sequence). The CDR3 extends over 14 amino acids.

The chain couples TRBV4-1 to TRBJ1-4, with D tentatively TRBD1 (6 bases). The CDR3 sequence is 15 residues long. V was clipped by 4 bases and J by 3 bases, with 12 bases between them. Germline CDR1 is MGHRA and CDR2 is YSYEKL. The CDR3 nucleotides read TGCGCCAGCAGCCTCAACAGGGATCCTAATGAAAAACTGTTTTTT. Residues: CASSLNRDPNEKLFF.

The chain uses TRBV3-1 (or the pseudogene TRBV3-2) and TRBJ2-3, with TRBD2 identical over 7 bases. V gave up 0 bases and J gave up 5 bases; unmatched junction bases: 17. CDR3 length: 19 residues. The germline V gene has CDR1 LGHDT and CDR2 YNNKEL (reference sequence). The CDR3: CASSQELYGERGRKDTQYF. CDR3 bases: TGTGCCAGCAGCCAAGAGTTATATGGTGAGCGGGGCCGTAAAGATACGCAGTATTTT.

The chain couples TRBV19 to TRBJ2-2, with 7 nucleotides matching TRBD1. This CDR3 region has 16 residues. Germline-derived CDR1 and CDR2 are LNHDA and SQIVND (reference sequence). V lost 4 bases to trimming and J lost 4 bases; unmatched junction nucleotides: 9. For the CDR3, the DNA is TGTGCCAGTAGTAAACGACAGGGCCCGAGCACCGGGGAGCTGTTTTTT. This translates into CASSKRQGPSTGELFF.

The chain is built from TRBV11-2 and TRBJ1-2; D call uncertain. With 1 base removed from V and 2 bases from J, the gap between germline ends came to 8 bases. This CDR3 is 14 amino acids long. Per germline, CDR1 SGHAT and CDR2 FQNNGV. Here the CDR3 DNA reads TGTGCCAGCAGCTTAGTGGGCAGCAACTATGGCTACACCTTC. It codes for CASSLVGSNYGYTF. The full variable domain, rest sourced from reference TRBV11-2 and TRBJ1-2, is EAGVAQSPRYKIIEKRQSVAFWCNPISGHATLYWYQQILGQGPKLLIQFQNNGVVDDSQLPKDRFSAERLKGVDSTLKIQPAKLEDSAVYLCASSLVGSNYGYTFGSGTRLTVV.

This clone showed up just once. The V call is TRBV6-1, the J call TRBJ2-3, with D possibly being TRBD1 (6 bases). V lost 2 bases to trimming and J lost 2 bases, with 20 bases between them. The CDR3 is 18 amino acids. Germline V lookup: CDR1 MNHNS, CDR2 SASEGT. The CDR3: CASSESPDWQGNTDTQYF. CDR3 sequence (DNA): TGTGCCAGCAGTGAAAGCCCGGATTGGCAGGGGAACACAGATACGCAGTATTTT.

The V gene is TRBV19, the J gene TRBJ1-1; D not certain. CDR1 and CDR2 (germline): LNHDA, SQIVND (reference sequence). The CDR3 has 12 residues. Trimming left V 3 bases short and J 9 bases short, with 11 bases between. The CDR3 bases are TGTGCCAGTAGTATCCGTGGGAGGAAAGCTTTCTTT. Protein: CASSIRGRKAFF.

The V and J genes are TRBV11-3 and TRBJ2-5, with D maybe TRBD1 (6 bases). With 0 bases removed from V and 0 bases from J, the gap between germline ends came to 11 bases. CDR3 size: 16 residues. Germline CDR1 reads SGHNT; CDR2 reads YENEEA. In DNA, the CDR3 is TGTGCCAGCAGCTTAGATTGGGGGACAAACCAAGAGACCCAGTACTTC. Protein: CASSLDWGTNQETQYF.

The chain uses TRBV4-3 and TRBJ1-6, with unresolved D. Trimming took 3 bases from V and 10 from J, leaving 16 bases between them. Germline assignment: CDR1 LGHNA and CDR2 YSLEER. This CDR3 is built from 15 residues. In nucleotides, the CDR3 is TGCGCCAGCAGCCATCGAGCATCGGAGGGATCACCCCTCCACTTT. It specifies CASSHRASEGSPLHF.

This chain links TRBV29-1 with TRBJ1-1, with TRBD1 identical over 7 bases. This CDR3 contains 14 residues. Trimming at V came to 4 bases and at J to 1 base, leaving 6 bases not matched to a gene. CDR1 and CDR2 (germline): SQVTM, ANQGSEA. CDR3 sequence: CSVVTGVTNTEAFF. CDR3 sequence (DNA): TGCAGCGTTGTAACAGGGGTAACGAACACTGAAGCTTTCTTT.

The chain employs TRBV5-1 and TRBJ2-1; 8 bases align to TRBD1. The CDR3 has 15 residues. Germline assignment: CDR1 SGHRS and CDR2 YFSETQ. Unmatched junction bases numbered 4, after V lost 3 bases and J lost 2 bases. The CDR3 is CASSSGTGPYNEQFF. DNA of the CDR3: TGCGCCAGCAGCTCCGGGACAGGCCCCTACAATGAGCAGTTCTTC.

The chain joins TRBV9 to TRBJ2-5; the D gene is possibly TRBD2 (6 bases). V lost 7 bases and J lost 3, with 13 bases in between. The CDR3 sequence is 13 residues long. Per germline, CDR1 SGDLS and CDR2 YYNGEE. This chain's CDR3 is CASSRDFKETQYF. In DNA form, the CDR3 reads TGTGCCAGCTCCCGGGACTTTAAAGAGACCCAGTACTTC.

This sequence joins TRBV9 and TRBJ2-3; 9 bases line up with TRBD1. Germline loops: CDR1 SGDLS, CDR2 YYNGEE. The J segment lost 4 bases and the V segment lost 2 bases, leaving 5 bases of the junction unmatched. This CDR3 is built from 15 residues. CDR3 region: CASSVGQGIADTQYF. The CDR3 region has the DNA TGTGCCAGCAGCGTGGGACAGGGTATAGCAGATACGCAGTATTTT.

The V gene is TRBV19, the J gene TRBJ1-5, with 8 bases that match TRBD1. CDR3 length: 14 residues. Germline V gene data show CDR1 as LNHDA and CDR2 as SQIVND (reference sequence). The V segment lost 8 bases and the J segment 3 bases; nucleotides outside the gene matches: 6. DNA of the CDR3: TGTGCCAGTGGGGGACAGGCGGTCAATCAGCCCCAGCATTTT. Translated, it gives CASGGQAVNQPQHF.

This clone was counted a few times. The CDR3 here is CASSQDHPGDAFF. CDR3 sequence (DNA): TGTGCCAGCAGCCAAGATCATCCGGGAGACGCTTTCTTT. The chain joins TRBV14 to TRBJ1-1; unclear D gene. The CDR3 loop spans 13 amino acids. V was clipped by 0 bases and J by 11 bases, with 13 bases between them. Germline CDR1 is SGHDN and CDR2 is FVKESK.

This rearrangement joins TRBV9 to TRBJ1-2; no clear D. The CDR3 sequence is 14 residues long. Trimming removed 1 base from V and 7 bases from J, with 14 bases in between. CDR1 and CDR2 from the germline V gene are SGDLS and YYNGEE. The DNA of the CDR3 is TGTGCCAGCAGCGTAAGAGCCGGGATCGGTGGCTACACCTTC. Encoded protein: CASSVRAGIGGYTF.

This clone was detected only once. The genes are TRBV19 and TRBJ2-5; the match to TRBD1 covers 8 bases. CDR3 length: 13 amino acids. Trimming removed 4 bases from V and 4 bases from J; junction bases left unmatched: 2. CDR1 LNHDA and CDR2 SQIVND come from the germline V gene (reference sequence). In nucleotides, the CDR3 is TGTGCCAGTAGTAACGACAGGGGAGAGACCCAGTACTTC. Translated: CASSNDRGETQYF.

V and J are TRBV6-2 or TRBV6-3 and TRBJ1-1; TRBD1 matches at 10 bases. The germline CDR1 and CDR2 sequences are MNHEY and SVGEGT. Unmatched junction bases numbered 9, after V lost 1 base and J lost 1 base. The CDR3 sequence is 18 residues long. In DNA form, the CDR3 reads TGTGCCAGCAGTTACTGGCGGGACAGGGGATTAAGGAACACTGAAGCTTTCTTT. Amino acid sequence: CASSYWRDRGLRNTEAFF.